These 22 T cell receptor beta chains originate from one sample sequenced in a study of tissue T cells after allogeneic stem cell transplantation. The assay was immunoSEQ multiplex PCR, and TCRdb's table has in-frame clones only and misses some. The sample holds approximately 5,000 clones, around a third seen once. Time point given: mouse harvest day 14 after allogeneic transplant. Each mouse received 10^7 T-cell-depleted marrow cells plus 10^6 splenic CD5+ T cells by tail vein. Sequencing used skin. Receptors were obtained from a female BALB/c mouse given C57BL/6 T cells with graft-versus-host disease after an allogeneic hematopoietic cell transplant.

On this clone itself: Here the gene names and germline are mouse. CDR3 DNA, as far as it was read: TGTGCCAGCTCCCCCGGGACAGGGAACGAAAGATTATTT. Translation gives CASSPGTGNERLF. The whole CDR3 sequence is CASSPGTGNERLFF. This chain joins TRBV12-2 and TRBJ1-4, with 9 nucleotides matching TRBD1. The CDR3 end lies 1 residue beyond the end of the read and is filled in from the germline J gene. Losses at the gene ends were 4 bases for V and 5 bases for J; bases not matched to a gene: 4. The CDR3 sequence is 14 residues long. Looked up from germline, CDR1 is SGHLS and CDR2 is HYDKME.

On this clone: The gene names given are mouse names. The CDR3 end lies 1 residue beyond the end of the read and is filled in from the germline J gene. The chain uses TRBV2 and TRBJ2-3; 13 bases fit TRBD2. With V trimmed by 1 base and J by 0 bases, 1 base remained unmatched. The CDR3 has 17 amino acids. Germline lookup yields CDR1 LGHNA and CDR2 YSYQKL. The CDR3 bases that were read are TGTGCCAGCAGCCAAGGGACTGGGGGGGCTAGTGCAGAAACGCTGTAT. Translation: CASSQGTGGASAETLY. The complete CDR3 protein is CASSQGTGGASAETLYF.

About this clone: The genes are named according to mouse. CDR3 DNA, as far as it was read: TGTGCCAGCAGTCTGTCTCTGGGGGGGGGTGCAGAAACGCTGTAT. Translating it yields CASSLSLGGGAETLY. The CDR3 in full is CASSLSLGGGAETLYF. The rearrangement joins TRBV26 to TRBJ2-3; 9 bases align to TRBD2. The missing CDR3 end, 1 residue past where the read stops, is filled in from the germline J gene. V lost 0 bases, J lost 1 base, and 2 bases stayed unmatched. Germline lookup yields CDR1 KGHPV and CDR2 FQNQEV (reference sequence). The CDR3 has 16 amino acids.

This clone showed up just a few times. The genes and germline here are from mouse. Incomplete CDR3 DNA: TGTGGTGTTCGACAGAACACCGGGCAGCTCTAC. It translates to CGVRQNTGQLY. In full, the CDR3 is CGVRQNTGQLYF. This chain links TRBV20 with TRBJ2-2; D might be TRBD1 (5 bases). The CDR3 goes on 1 residue after the read ends, and that part is filled in from the germline J gene. V lost 7 bases and J 2 bases, leaving 8 bases between the germline ends. CDR1 and CDR2 (germline): GFQATS, STVNSAI. This CDR3 spans 12 amino acids.

Comments on this clone: Germline and genes: mouse. Sequencing ends 1 residue short of the CDR3 end; the germline J gene provides the rest. This rearrangement joins TRBV15 to TRBJ1-5, with D perhaps TRBD1 (5 bases). This CDR3 comprises 13 residues. Trimming pared 5 bases from V and 5 bases from J, leaving 10 bases between. The germline V gene encodes CDR1 SGHND and CDR2 FRSKSL. The chain's CDR3 is CASSRDGYQAPLF. CDR3 DNA (partial): TGTGCCAGCAGTCGGGACGGATACCAGGCTCCGCTT. The full variable domain, in which reference TRBV15 and TRBJ1-5 provide the parts outside the CDR3, is DAGVTQTPRHEVAEKGQTIILKCEPVSGHNDLFWYRQTKIQGLELLSYFRSKSLMEDGGAFKDRFKAEMLNSSFSTLKIQPTEPKDSAVYLCASSRDGYQAPLFGEGTRLSVL.

Relative to its sample, this clone is medium-sized (0.01 to 0.1%). Genes here carry mouse names. The read ends 1 residue early relative to the CDR3; the germline J gene fills the gap. The V gene is TRBV2, the J gene TRBJ2-4; unclear D gene. Trimming removed 0 bases from V and 2 bases from J, with 6 bases in between. The CDR3 has 14 amino acids. Germline V gene sequence: CDR1 LGHNA, CDR2 YSYQKL. CDR3 DNA, as far as it was read: TGTGCCAGCAGCCAAGATAGGGTTCAAAACACCTTGTAC. It translates to CASSQDRVQNTLY. The CDR3 in its entirety is CASSQDRVQNTLYF.

Only one count was recorded for this clone. All gene names here are mouse names. The read ends 1 residue shy of where the CDR3 ends; the end is completed using the germline J gene. This chain joins TRBV12-2 and TRBJ2-7, with 11 nucleotides matching TRBD2. The length of the CDR3 is 14 residues. CDR1 is SGHLS and CDR2 is HYDKME in the germline V gene. The junction had 2 bases not matched to a gene; V was cut back by 2 bases and J by 3 bases. The CDR3 here is CASSPGLGVYEQYF. The CDR3 DNA, read in part, is TGTGCCAGCTCTCCGGGACTGGGGGTCTATGAACAGTAC.

Concerning this clone itself: Mouse gene names apply. The read halts 1 residue ahead of the CDR3 end, with the missing end drawn from the germline J gene. The gene calls are TRBV3 and TRBJ2-7, with D perhaps TRBD2 (6 bases). This CDR3 region has 14 residues. Germline CDR1 and CDR2: SNHLY and FYNGKV (reference sequence). The V end lost 2 bases, the J end lost 0 bases, and 8 bases lay between the germline ends. The CDR3 protein is CASSLLGPSYEQYF. The part of the CDR3 DNA that was read is TGTGCCAGCAGCTTACTGGGGCCCTCCTATGAACAGTAC.

As regards this clone: Gene names denote mouse genes. The sequence runs out 1 residue before the end of the CDR3; the remainder is reconstructed from the germline J gene. The chain recombines TRBV26 with TRBJ2-5; 10 bases map to TRBD1. The germline gives CDR1 KGHPV, CDR2 FQNQEV (reference sequence). V lost 3 bases and J lost 4; bases outside the gene matches: 4. The CDR3 runs to 15 residues. The CDR3 sequence: CASSLRDRGKDTQYF. The sequenced part of the CDR3 DNA is TGTGCCAGCAGTCTCAGGGACAGGGGAAAAGACACCCAGTAC. Looking up the rest from reference TRBV26 and TRBJ2-5 gives the full variable domain: NSKVIQTPRYLVKGQGQKAKMRCIPEKGHPVVFWYQQNKNNEFKFLINFQNQEVLQQIDMTEKRFSAECPSNSPCSLEIQSSEAGDSALYLCASSLRDRGKDTQYFGPGTRLLVL.

Concerning this clone: Gene names follow the mouse nomenclature. Read data end 1 residue before the CDR3 end; the end is taken from the germline J gene. This chain uses TRBV26 with TRBJ1-1, with no clear D. Germline-derived CDR1 and CDR2 are KGHPV and FQNQEV (reference sequence). This CDR3 has 12 residues. Trimming cost V 2 bases and J 2 bases, with 3 bases left between them. Incomplete CDR3 DNA: TGTGCCAGCAGTCTGATTAACACAGAAGTCTTC. Translation: CASSLINTEVF. The CDR3 reads in full as CASSLINTEVFF.

By its share, this clone is medium-sized. The gene symbols are mouse symbols. The missing CDR3 end, 1 residue past where the read stops, is filled in from the germline J gene. This chain uses TRBV26 with TRBJ2-5; TRBD1 aligns across 7 bases. The CDR3 is made up of 14 amino acids. J lost 3 bases, V lost 2 bases, and 2 bases had no gene match. Per the germline V gene, CDR1 is KGHPV and CDR2 is FQNQEV (reference sequence). This CDR3 reads CASSLPRGQDTQYF. CDR3 DNA, as far as it was read: TGTGCCAGCAGTCTGCCCAGGGGGCAAGACACCCAGTAC. Filled out from reference TRBV26 and TRBJ2-5, the complete variable domain reads NSKVIQTPRYLVKGQGQKAKMRCIPEKGHPVVFWYQQNKNNEFKFLINFQNQEVLQQIDMTEKRFSAECPSNSPCSLEIQSSEAGDSALYLCASSLPRGQDTQYFGPGTRLLVL.

Concerning this clone itself: The genes are named according to mouse. The CDR3 end falls 1 residue outside the read, so it is completed with the germline J gene. V usage is TRBV15 and J usage is TRBJ1-2, with TRBD1 as a possible D gene (5 bases). Germline V gene data show CDR1 as SGHND and CDR2 as FRSKSL. Trimming shortened V by 2 bases and J by 3 bases, and 13 bases separated the two germline ends. The CDR3 covers 15 residues. The CDR3 DNA, read in part, is TGTGCCAGCAGTTTACCCGGCAGGGTGCACTCCGACTACACC. Residues: CASSLPGRVHSDYT. The CDR3 reads in full as CASSLPGRVHSDYTF.

With regard to this clone: These gene names are mouse names. The CDR3 end lies 1 residue beyond the end of the read and is filled in from the germline J gene. J is TRBJ1-3 and V is TRBV13-2; perhaps TRBD1 as D (5 bases). Per germline, CDR1 NNHNN and CDR2 SYGAGS (reference sequence). The CDR3 length is 15 residues. Trimming removed 3 bases at V and 0 bases at J, with 10 bases between. CDR3 DNA (partial): TGTGCCAGCGGTGGGACAATCAATTCTGGAAATACGCTCTAT. Its protein product is CASGGTINSGNTLY. The CDR3, in full, reads CASGGTINSGNTLYF.

There are a few counts of this clone. Genes and germline come from the mouse. The read ends 1 residue shy of where the CDR3 ends; the end is completed using the germline J gene. The chain links TRBV26 to TRBJ1-1; 7 positions match TRBD1. The V segment lost 2 bases and the J segment 3 bases; nucleotides outside the gene matches: 0. Germline assignment: CDR1 KGHPV and CDR2 FQNQEV (reference sequence). The CDR3 runs to 13 residues. The CDR3 here is CASSLDRDTEVFF. CDR3 bases read: TGTGCCAGCAGTCTGGACAGGGACACAGAAGTCTTC.

To note about this clone: Mouse gene names apply. The read is 1 residue too short to cover the CDR3 end, so that end is filled in from the germline J gene. The chain joins TRBV23 to TRBJ2-3; no DNA check was done on the table's D call, TRBD2. CDR1 and CDR2 (germline): KGHTA, FQNQQP. The CDR3 spans 14 residues. The CDR3 bases that were read are TGCTCCAGCAGTCAGACTGGGGGGGGAGAAACGCTGTAT. Translating it yields CSSSQTGGGETLY. The CDR3 as a whole reads CSSSQTGGGETLYF.

A note on this clone: Gene labels here are mouse ones. The read terminates 1 residue before the CDR3 end, so the remaining end is supplied by the germline J gene. The sample contains more than one DNA sequence encoding this CDR3. V is TRBV3 and J is TRBJ2-1; D unclear. Germline V gives CDR1 SNHLY, CDR2 FYNGKV (reference sequence). This CDR3 spans 14 amino acids. V was clipped by 2 bases and J by 0 bases, with 5 bases between them. CDR3 protein: CASSLLANYAEQFF. Incomplete CDR3 DNA: TGTGCCAGCAGCTTACTGGCTAACTATGCTGAGCAGTTC.

This clone is medium-sized (0.01 to 0.1%) in the sample. Gene names follow the mouse nomenclature. The CDR3 sequence is CASSLLTGGQNTLYF. The DNA read from the CDR3 is TGTGCCAGCAGTCTGTTGACAGGCGGTCAAAACACCTTGTAC. This chain joins TRBV26 and TRBJ2-4, with D possibly being TRBD1 (6 bases). The read halts 1 residue ahead of the CDR3 end, with the missing end drawn from the germline J gene. The V end was cut by 1 base, the J end by 1 base, with 9 bases between. CDR1 is KGHPV, CDR2 FQNQEV, per germline (reference sequence). The CDR3 length is 15 residues.

In the case of this clone: Gene and germline names: mouse. The CDR3 region is CASSPQGGDTLYF. The part of the CDR3 DNA that was read is TGTGCCAGCAGTCCTCAGGGGGGGGACACCTTGTAC. The V gene is TRBV26, the J gene TRBJ2-4; D is perhaps TRBD1 or TRBD2 (7 bases each). The CDR3 extends 1 residue past the end of the read, so its final part is completed from the germline J gene. Per the germline V gene, CDR1 is KGHPV and CDR2 is FQNQEV (reference sequence). Trimming removed 4 bases at V and 7 bases at J, with 12 bases between. CDR3 length: 13 amino acids.

In its sample, this clone ranks as medium-sized. Gene labels here are mouse ones. CDR3 sequence reads: CASSDALETLYF. The DNA read from the CDR3 is TGTGCCAGCAGTGATGCTTTGGAAACGCTGTAT. This chain uses TRBV13-1 with TRBJ2-3; D is unclear. The CDR3 is cut off 1 residue early in the read; its end comes from the germline J gene. V was pared by 0 bases and J by 6 bases, with 5 bases between. Per the germline V gene, CDR1 is NSHNY and CDR2 is SYGAGN. The CDR3 length is 12 residues.

Worth noting for this clone: The genes are named according to mouse. The read ends 1 residue before the CDR3 terminus; that terminus is restored from the germline J gene. The chain recombines TRBV15 with TRBJ2-7; 8 bases are a match to TRBD2. The CDR3 totals 14 residues. Germline V lookup: CDR1 SGHND, CDR2 FRSKSL. J was trimmed by 3 bases and V by 1 base; bases with no gene match: 2. Partial CDR3 DNA: TGTGCCAGCAGTTTAGGGGACTGGAACTATGAACAGTAC. Encoded protein: CASSLGDWNYEQY. The complete CDR3 sequence is CASSLGDWNYEQYF.

This clone is medium-sized by share. These gene names are mouse names. Incomplete CDR3 DNA: TGTGCCAGCGGTGAACTGGGGGTCTATGCTGAGCAGTTC. This encodes CASGELGVYAEQF. The CDR3, in full, reads CASGELGVYAEQFF. The rearrangement links TRBV13-2 to TRBJ2-1, with 8 bases that match TRBD2. Read data end 1 residue before the CDR3 end; the end is taken from the germline J gene. CDR1 NNHNN and CDR2 SYGAGS come from the germline V gene (reference sequence). The CDR3 has 14 amino acids. Trimming took 2 bases from V and 3 from J; bases not matched to a gene: 1.

This clone was observed a handful of times. Gene names refer to mouse genes. The read stops 1 residue short of the end of the CDR3; the missing end is completed from the germline J gene. V and J are TRBV26 and TRBJ1-5; D might be TRBD1 (5 bases). Germline CDR1 reads KGHPV; CDR2 reads FQNQEV (reference sequence). The CDR3 runs 15 residues. The V and J ends lost 3 bases and 0 bases respectively, with 9 bases between them. The sequenced part of the CDR3 DNA is TGTGCCAGCAGTCTTGGGACTTATAACAACCAGGCTCCGCTT. It codes for CASSLGTYNNQAPL. The complete CDR3 reads CASSLGTYNNQAPLF.